This TCR beta chain was profiled in a study of blood T cell repertoires in COVID-19 (TCRdb year 2020). Describing the broader study: Samples covering the acute and convalescent phases of COVID-19 were provided by collaborators in the United States, Italy and Spain. The prospective study material was composed of cDNA or gDNA derived from T cells, B-cell-depleted T cells, or PBMCs. Subjects who had been exposed to COVID-19, were actively infected with it, or had recovered from it provided the deeply sampled blood TCRbeta repertoires that made up the dataset. The repertoires were released in a freely available public database meant as a resource for research on the immune response to SARS-CoV-2. Samples came from the ongoing ImmuneRACE study (first 160 participants) plus 1,254 subjects from 6 global collaborators. The sample metadata nearly always contained a de-identified subject ID, COVID-19 status, age in years and sex. Where HLA class I and class II types were available, the types were taken from metadata supplied by the sample provider, not from assay-based typing.

V loses 0 bases at its end and J loses 0 bases; junction bases beyond the gene matches: 7. Its CDR3 holds 17 amino acids, cysteine through phenylalanine. The DNA shown is the 51-base CDR3, in frame from base 1. The germline V gene supplies CDR1 SGHRS and CDR2 YFSETQ. A word on this clone: The antigen it binds to is not known. No much larger clone is present one base from it, and per-base qualities are unavailable.

TCRbeta CDR3 regions were amplified from genomic DNA using the immunoSEQ Assay, a bias-controlled multiplex PCR. Regarding the original processing steps: Within the assay, amplification of reference gene primers was used to estimate how many nucleated cells each sample contained. To quantify the absolute abundance of each unique TCRbeta CDR3 rearrangement, sequence reads were collapsed and filtered. For each sample, productive Simpson clonality was calculated as the square root of Simpson's diversity index across productive rearrangements. Drawn from immuneACCESS, this table holds only the in-frame rearrangements with V and J called that TCRdb kept. Clones are partly lost; checked studies trace under half to an unresolved V gene and leave the rest unexplained. For V, J and clone size, that table is used; D and trimming come from the DNA. A total of about 240,000 clones appear in this sample, 75% to 90% of them only once. Under 9.5% of the sample is held by the ten biggest clonotypes.

Points the paper makes about the study in general: How much clinical and demographic metadata was included differed by source and by participant, and the metadata was provided uncurated.

Participants in the prospective study were enrolled through a virtual design, were aged roughly 18 to 100 years, and lived in approximately 25 United States geographic areas. Cohort assignment in the prospective study relied on participant-reported clinical history from a screening survey and a study questionnaire. Recovered participants in ImmuneRACE Cohort 3 were defined by two consecutive negative NP/OP PCR tests, clearance by a healthcare professional, or resolution of symptoms. In the prospective study, whole blood, serum and a nasopharyngeal or oropharyngeal swab were collected from each participant by mobile phlebotomists. Additional blood draws and questionnaires over a 2-month period could optionally be provided by prospective study participants. Before DNA extraction, blood samples from the prospective study were shipped at room temperature or frozen.

Sequencing was done on a sample of PBMCs or T cells enriched from blood (not recorded which). This TCR was recovered from a man aged 40-50 years who had recovered from COVID-19. The rearranged segments are TRBV5-1 and TRBJ1-1; 8 central bases correspond to TRBD1. The CDR3 region: CASSLVTGGIMNTEAFF. The DNA sequence is given as TGCGCCAGCAGCTTGGTAACAGGGGGGATCATGAACACTGAAGCTTTCTTT. Joined to the reference TRBV5-1 and TRBJ1-1 proteins, this CDR3 gives the full variable domain: KAGVTQTPRYLIKTRGQQVTLSCSPISGHRSVSWYQQTPGQGLQFLFEYFSETQRNKGNFPGRFSGRQFSNSRSEMNVSTLELGDSALYLCASSLVTGGIMNTEAFFGQGTRLTVV.